This TCR beta chain originates from a study of early T cells in non-severe SARS-CoV-2 infection. TCRdb re-analysed the 5' RACE reads in MiXCR, keeping a single row per CDR3 protein. Of about 33,000 distinct CDR3 sequences in the sample, 5.7% were seen once. The sample holds many counts of this clonotype. Its target is unknown. V was clipped by 5 bases and J by 9 bases; unmatched bases: 15. This CDR3 is 16 amino acids long. Findings and limits, study-wide: VDJdb-based annotation leaned toward anti-spike CD8 responses and missed private and CD4 specificities.

The chain employs TRBV12-3 or TRBV12-4 and TRBJ2-1, with TRBD1 matching 8 bases. The sequencing input was whole blood. This receptor was identified in an adult who was a healthcare worker with PCR-confirmed SARS-CoV-2 infection or an uninfected control (not recorded which). CDR3 DNA sequence: TGTGCCAGCAGTCCGTATCCGGGACAGGTCCAGGGTGAGCAGTTCTTC. This sequence encodes CASSPYPGQVQGEQFF.